Listed below are T cell receptor beta chains from one sample, sequenced in a study of OX40 agonist ivuxolimab in advanced cancers. Profiled with immunoSEQ multiplex PCR; TCRdb holds only in-frame clones, not every one. Of roughly 55,000 clones listed, about 80% are singletons. Sequences were derived from CD4+ or CD8+ T cells sorted from blood, sampled in a trial of the OX40 agonist ivuxolimab. Receptors originate from an adult with an advanced solid tumor such as melanoma, head and neck, liver or kidney cancer. Each CDR3 is given with its conserved first and last residue. The D gene is left open where the match is weak. A clone size is listed for some rows: how often the clone was seen (once, few, many), or a class if it is expanded.

abundance	d_gene	j_gene	v_gene	CDR3aa	CDR3nt
few	TRBD1	TRBJ2-4	TRBV29-1	CSVTGQVNIQYF	TGCAGCGTTACGGGACAGGTGAACATTCAGTACTTC
NA	TRBD2	TRBJ2-7	TRBV9	CASSVGAGGSYEQYF	TGTGCCAGCAGCGTAGGCGCGGGAGGGTCGTACGAGCAGTACTTC
NA	TRBD2	TRBJ2-1	TRBV7-2	CASSFSSGTYNEQFF	TGTGCCAGCAGCTTTAGTAGCGGGACTTACAATGAGCAGTTCTTC
once	TRBD1	TRBJ2-7	TRBV7-3	CASSPAGQGEQYF	TGTGCCAGCAGCCCCGCGGGACAGGGCGAGCAGTACTTC
NA	NA	TRBJ1-2	TRBV14	CASSQVSIGYGYTF	TGTGCCAGCAGCCAAGTTTCAATTGGGTATGGCTACACCTTC
NA	NA	TRBJ2-7	TRBV10-2	CASSEPERLGREQYF	TGCGCCAGCAGTGAACCGGAAAGGCTGGGACGGGAGCAGTACTTC
NA	NA	TRBJ1-3	TRBV7-2	CASSSHRESSGNTIYF	TGTGCCAGCAGCTCTCACAGGGAGAGCTCTGGAAACACCATATATTTT
NA	NA	TRBJ2-1	TRBV5-1	CASSLVAASYNEQFF	TGCGCCAGCAGCTTGGTAGCGGCAAGCTACAATGAGCAGTTCTTC
NA	NA	TRBJ1-2	TRBV19	CASSMGGDRYGYTF	TGTGCCAGTAGTATGGGTGGAGACCGCTATGGCTACACCTTC
NA	TRBD2	TRBJ2-4	TRBV2	CASRASGARGNIQYF	TGTGCCAGCAGGGCCAGCGGGGCCCGGGGAAACATTCAGTACTTC
few	TRBD2	TRBJ2-7	TRBV5-6	CASTRGLLAGVFEQYF	TGTGCCAGCACAAGGGGCCTACTAGCGGGAGTTTTCGAGCAGTACTTC
few	NA	TRBJ2-5	TRBV11-2	CASSLENQETQYF	TGTGCCAGCAGCCTGGAGAACCAAGAGACCCAGTACTTC
NA	NA	TRBJ1-2	TRBV7-2	CASSVYRGDLYGYTF	TGTGCCAGCAGCGTTTATCGGGGGGACCTCTATGGCTACACCTTC
NA	NA	TRBJ2-3	TRBV10-1	CASSESGSDTQYF	TGCGCCAGCAGTGAGTCAGGGTCGGATACGCAGTATTTT
NA	NA	TRBJ1-1	TRBV5-1	CASSLALGVNTEAFF	TGCGCCAGCAGCTTGGCGTTGGGGGTGAACACTGAAGCTTTCTTT
NA	NA	TRBJ1-1	TRBV2	CASSDTRVENTEAFF	TGTGCCAGCAGTGATACCAGGGTCGAGAACACTGAAGCTTTCTTT
NA	TRBD2	TRBJ2-1	TRBV5-1	CASGIPGLAGSDEQFF	TGCGCCAGCGGAATTCCGGGACTAGCGGGATCTGATGAGCAGTTCTTC
NA	NA	TRBJ1-2	TRBV5-6	CASTPPPPSKAYGYTF	TGTGCCAGCACCCCTCCGCCCCCTTCCAAGGCCTATGGCTACACCTTC
NA	NA	TRBJ2-3	TRBV27	CASSLGGYTDTQYF	TGTGCCAGCAGTTTGGGGGGTTACACAGATACGCAGTATTTT
NA	NA	TRBJ2-7	TRBV2	CASSRDGLDEQYF	TGTGCCAGCAGTAGGGACGGGCTCGACGAGCAGTACTTC
few	NA	TRBJ1-2	TRBV29-1	CSVVGRDYGYTF	TGCAGCGTTGTTGGAAGGGACTATGGCTACACCTTC
NA	NA	TRBJ2-7	TRBV28	CASSLEGWEQYF	TGTGCCAGCAGTTTGGAGGGGTGGGAGCAGTACTTC